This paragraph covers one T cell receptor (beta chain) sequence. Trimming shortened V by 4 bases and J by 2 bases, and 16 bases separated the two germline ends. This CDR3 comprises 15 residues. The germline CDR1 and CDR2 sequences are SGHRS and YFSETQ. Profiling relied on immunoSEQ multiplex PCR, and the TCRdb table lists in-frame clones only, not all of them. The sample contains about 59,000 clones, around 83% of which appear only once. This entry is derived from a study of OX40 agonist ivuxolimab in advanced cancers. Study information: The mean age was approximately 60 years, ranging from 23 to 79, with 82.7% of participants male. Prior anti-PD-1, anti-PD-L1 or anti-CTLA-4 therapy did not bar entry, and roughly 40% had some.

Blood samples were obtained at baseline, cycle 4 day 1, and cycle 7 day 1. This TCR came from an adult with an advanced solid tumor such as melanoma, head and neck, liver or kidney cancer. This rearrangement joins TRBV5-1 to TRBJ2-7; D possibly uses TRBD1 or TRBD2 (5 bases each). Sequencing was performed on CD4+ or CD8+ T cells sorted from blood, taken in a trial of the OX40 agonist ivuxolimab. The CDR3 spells CASSLTPGPPYEQYF. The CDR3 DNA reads TGCGCCAGCAGCCTGACTCCGGGGCCCCCCTACGAGCAGTACTTC.